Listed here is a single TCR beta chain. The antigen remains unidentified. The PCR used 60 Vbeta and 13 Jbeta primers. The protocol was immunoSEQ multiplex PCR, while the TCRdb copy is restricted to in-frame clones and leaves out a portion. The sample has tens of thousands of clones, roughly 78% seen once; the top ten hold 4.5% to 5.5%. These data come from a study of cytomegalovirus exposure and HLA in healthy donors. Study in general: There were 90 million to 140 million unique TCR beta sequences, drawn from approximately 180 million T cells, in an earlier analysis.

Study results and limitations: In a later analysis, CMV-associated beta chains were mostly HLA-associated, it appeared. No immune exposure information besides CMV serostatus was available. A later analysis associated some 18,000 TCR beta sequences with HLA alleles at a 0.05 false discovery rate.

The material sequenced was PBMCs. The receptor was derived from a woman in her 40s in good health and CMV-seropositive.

CDR3 coding DNA: TGTGCCAGTAGTCCCACGCCAGGCTCCTACAATGAGCAGTTCTTC. This gives the protein CASSPTPGSYNEQFF. This chain connects TRBV19 to TRBJ2-1; D gene unclear. V was trimmed by 5 bases and J by 0 bases, leaving 11 bases between them. CDR1 and CDR2 from the germline V gene are LNHDA and SQIVND (reference sequence). This CDR3 has 15 amino acids.